What follows describes a single TCR beta chain. What it recognizes is unknown. This record belongs to a study of a mutant IDH1 vaccine in newly diagnosed glioma. Time point given: week 35, safety follow-up. A single vaccine dose contained 300 ug of mutant IDH1 20-mer peptide, and topical imiquimod was used with it. The CDR3 extends over 14 amino acids. The junction had 3 bases not matched to a gene; V was cut back by 3 bases and J by 4 bases. Per the germline V gene, CDR1 is LNHDA and CDR2 is SQIVND (reference sequence). TCRdb's copy holds only in-frame clones and misses some; the assay was immunoSEQ multiplex PCR. Of under 60,000 clones listed, roughly four fifths were seen once; the top ten hold 9% to 15%.

The input for sequencing was PBMCs, taken from a glioma patient whose treatment included an IDH1 peptide vaccine. J is TRBJ2-7 and V is TRBV19; 10 bases are shared with TRBD1. This sequence was found in a man in his forties with glioma. The CDR3 DNA sequence: TGTGCCAGTAGTATCGGGACAGGGGAATACGAGCAGTACTTC. As protein: CASSIGTGEYEQYF. The full variable domain, completed using reference TRBV19 and TRBJ2-7, is DGGITQSPKYLFRKEGQNVTLSCEQNLNHDAMYWYRQDPGQGLRLIYYSQIVNDFQKGDIAEGYSVSREKKESFPLTVTSAQKNPTAFYLCASSIGTGEYEQYFGPGTRLTVT.